The clone carrying this TCR beta chain occurred a few times. Its cognate antigen is unknown. This sample was taken from a study of cytomegalovirus exposure and HLA in healthy donors. The overall study: Tens of millions of unique TCRs from HLA-typed donors made up an early data release. Findings and caveats of the study: Cytomegalovirus association was listed for 170 or so TCR beta chains. Presence/absence results assume similar sequencing depth per donor, which may not hold.

The PCR had 60 Vbeta and 13 Jbeta primers. The repertoire was sequenced with immunoSEQ multiplex PCR; TCRdb's copy has only in-frame clones and lacks some. In the table there are about 160,000 clones, approximately 76% of which are singletons. Although they were nominally healthy when sampled, donors likely had unrecorded immune exposures. Germline CDR1 is GTSNPN and CDR2 is SVGIG (reference sequence). The CDR3 contains 12 residues. Losses at the gene ends were 4 bases for V and 11 bases for J; bases not matched to a gene: 10. The chain has TRBV30 and TRBJ1-1; 7 nucleotides match TRBD1. Material for sequencing was PBMCs. This receptor was obtained from a female donor in good health and CMV-seronegative. The chain's CDR3 is CAWNIGQAAAFF. In nucleotides, the CDR3 is TGTGCCTGGAACATAGGACAGGCGGCCGCTTTCTTT.